This is a list of T cell receptor beta chains from one sample in a study of cytomegalovirus exposure and HLA in healthy donors. TCRdb keeps only in-frame clones here, not all; method: immunoSEQ multiplex PCR. The top ten hold over 7.5% of the sample, which has 100,000 to 120,000 clones, more than 60% seen once. Sequenced input: PBMCs. All receptors come from a middle-aged woman in good health and CMV-seropositive. CDR3s include the opening cysteine and the closing phenylalanine or tryptophan. The D gene is left open where the match is weak. Size tells how often a clone was seen (once, few, many) or the class of an expanded clone, and some rows leave it out.

J gene,V gene,D gene,clone size,CDR3 DNA,CDR3 protein
TRBJ1-6,TRBV28,-,few,TGTGCCAGCAGTAATAGGAGCTGGAATAATTCACCCCTCCACTTT,CASSNRSWNNSPLHF
TRBJ2-7,TRBV7-9,-,-,TGTGCCAGCAGCTTAGTTCATTGGGGCAGTAGCTACGAGCAGTACTTC,CASSLVHWGSSYEQYF
TRBJ2-1,TRBV11-2,TRBD1,-,TGTGCCAGCAGCTTATTTGGGACAGGGGGCTCGGATGAGCAGTTCTTC,CASSLFGTGGSDEQFF
TRBJ2-5,TRBV6-1,-,-,TGTGCCAGCAGTCCACAGGGACACCAAGAGACCCAGTACTTC,CASSPQGHQETQYF
TRBJ2-3,TRBV18,-,-,TGTGCCAGCTCACCACGGGGCGGGGGCTCGATGTACACAGATACGCAGTATTTT,CASSPRGGGSMYTDTQYF
TRBJ2-7,TRBV5-1,-,-,TGCGCCAGCAGCTCGGGCTCCTACGAGCAGTACTTC,CASSSGSYEQYF
TRBJ2-7,TRBV7-9,-,-,TGTGCCAGCATCACACCGGGGACACCCTTC,CASITPGTPF
TRBJ1-2,TRBV2,-,-,TGTGCCAGCAGTGAAAGAACAGAGAAGGGCTACACCTTC,CASSERTEKGYTF
TRBJ2-4,TRBV28,TRBD1,once,TGTGCAACCCGCAGGGGGCTCTTAGCCAAAAACATTCAGTACTTC,CATRRGLLAKNIQYF
TRBJ1-4,TRBV28,TRBD1,once,TGTGCCAGCAGTTCCGGGACAGAGGGGGAAAAACTGTTTTTT,CASSSGTEGEKLFF
TRBJ2-5,TRBV5-1,TRBD2,-,TGCGCCAGCAGCTTTGGAGCACTAGCGGGGGGCCAAGAGACCCAGTACTTC,CASSFGALAGGQETQYF
TRBJ2-7,TRBV10-3,TRBD1,-,TGTGCCATCAGTGAGGGACGGGACAGCTCCTACGAGCAGTACTTC,CAISEGRDSSYEQYF
TRBJ2-3,TRBV18,TRBD1,-,TGTGCCAGCTCACCAGAATATCAAGACAGGGCCAAGCAAGATACGCAGTATTTT,CASSPEYQDRAKQDTQYF
TRBJ2-2,TRBV5-1,TRBD2,-,TGCGCCAGCAGCTTTAGCGGGGTAAACACCGGGGAGCTGTTTTTT,CASSFSGVNTGELFF
TRBJ1-1,TRBV4-1,-,-,TGCGCCAGCAGCCAAGATTACGATAGCACTGAAGCTTTCTTT,CASSQDYDSTEAFF
TRBJ2-5,TRBV4-3,-,-,TGCGCCAGCAGCCAAGATCTAGGGGCCGCCGGGTACTTC,CASSQDLGAAGYF
TRBJ1-1,TRBV7-6,-,-,TGTGCCAGCAGCTTGTTAAACAGGGACACTGAAGCTTTCTTT,CASSLLNRDTEAFF
TRBJ1-1,TRBV19,TRBD1,-,TGTGCCAGTTACTGGGACAGGGGCGAAGCTTTCTTT,CASYWDRGEAFF